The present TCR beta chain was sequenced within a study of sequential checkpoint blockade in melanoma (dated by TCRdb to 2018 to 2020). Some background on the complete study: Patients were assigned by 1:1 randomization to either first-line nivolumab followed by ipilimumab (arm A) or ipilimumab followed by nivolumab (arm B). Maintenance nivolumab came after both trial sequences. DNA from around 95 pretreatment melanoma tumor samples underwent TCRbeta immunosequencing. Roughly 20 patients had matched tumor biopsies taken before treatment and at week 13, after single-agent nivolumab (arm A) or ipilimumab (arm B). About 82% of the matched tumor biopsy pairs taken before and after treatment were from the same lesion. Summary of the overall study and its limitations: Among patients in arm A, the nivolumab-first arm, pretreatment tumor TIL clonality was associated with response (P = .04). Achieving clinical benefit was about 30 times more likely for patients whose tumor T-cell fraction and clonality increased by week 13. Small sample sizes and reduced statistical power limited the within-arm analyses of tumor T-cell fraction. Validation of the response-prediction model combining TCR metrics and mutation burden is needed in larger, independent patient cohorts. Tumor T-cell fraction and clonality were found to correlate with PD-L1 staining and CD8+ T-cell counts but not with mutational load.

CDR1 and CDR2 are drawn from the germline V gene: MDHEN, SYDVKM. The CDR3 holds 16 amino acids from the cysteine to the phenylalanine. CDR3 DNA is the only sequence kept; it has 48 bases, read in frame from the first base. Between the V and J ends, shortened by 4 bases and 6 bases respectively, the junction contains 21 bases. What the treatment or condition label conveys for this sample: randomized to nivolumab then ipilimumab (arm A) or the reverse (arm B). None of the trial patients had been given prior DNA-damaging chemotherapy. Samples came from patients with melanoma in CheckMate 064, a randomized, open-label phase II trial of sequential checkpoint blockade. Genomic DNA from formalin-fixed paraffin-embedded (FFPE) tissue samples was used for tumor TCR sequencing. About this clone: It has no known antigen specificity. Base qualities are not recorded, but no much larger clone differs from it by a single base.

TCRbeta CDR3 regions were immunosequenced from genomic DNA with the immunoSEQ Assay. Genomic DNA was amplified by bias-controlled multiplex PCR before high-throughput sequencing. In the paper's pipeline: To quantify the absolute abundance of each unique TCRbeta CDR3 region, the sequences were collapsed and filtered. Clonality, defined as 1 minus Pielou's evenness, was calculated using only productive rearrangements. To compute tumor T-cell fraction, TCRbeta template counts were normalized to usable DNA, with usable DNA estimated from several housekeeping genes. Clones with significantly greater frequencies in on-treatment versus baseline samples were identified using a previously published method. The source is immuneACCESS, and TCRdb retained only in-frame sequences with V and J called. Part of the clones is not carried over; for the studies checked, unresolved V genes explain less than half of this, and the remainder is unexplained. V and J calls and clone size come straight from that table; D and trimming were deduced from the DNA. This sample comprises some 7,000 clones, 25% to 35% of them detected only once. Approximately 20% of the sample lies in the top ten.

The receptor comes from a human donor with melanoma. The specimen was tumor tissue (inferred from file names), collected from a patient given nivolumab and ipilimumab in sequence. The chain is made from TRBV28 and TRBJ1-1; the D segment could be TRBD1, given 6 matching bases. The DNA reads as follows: TGTGCCAGCAGTTCACCCACAGGGTCCGCGGTGGCTGAAGCTTTCTTT. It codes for CASSSPTGSAVAEAFF. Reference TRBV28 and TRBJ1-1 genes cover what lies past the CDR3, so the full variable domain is DVKVTQSSRYLVKRTGEKVFLECVQDMDHENMFWYRQDPGLGLRLIYFSYDVKMKEKGDIPEGYSVSREKKERFSLILESASTNQTSMYLCASSSPTGSAVAEAFFGQGTRLTVV.